The clone carrying this T cell receptor (beta chain) was seen repeatedly, ten times or more. RNA transcripts yielded amplified TCR beta CDR3 regions. During a first-round RT-PCR of the TCR CDR3, the HTBI primer set was used. Each CDR3 protein is one row after TCRdb ran MiXCR on the multiplex PCR reads. The sample lists hundreds of thousands of distinct CDR3 sequences, 18% occurring once. Diagnosing involved the use of clinical symptoms, serum thyroxine and TRAb, thyroid ultrasound and orbital computed tomography. V dropped 6 bases and J dropped 2 bases, with 22 bases sitting between them. The CDR3 runs 17 residues. Germline V gene sequence: CDR1 SGHTS, CDR2 YDEGEE. This specimen comes from a study of T cells in Graves' hyperthyroidism and ophthalmopathy.

The source of this sequence is a woman aged 45-65 years with Graves' hyperthyroidism that later progressed to Graves' ophthalmopathy. The specimen was blood. The chain employs TRBV5-8 and TRBJ2-3; D gene unclear. The CDR3 region is CASTWKNIYLTTDTQYF. DNA of the CDR3: TGTGCCAGCACCTGGAAGAACATCTATCTTACCACAGATACGCAGTATTTT.